A selection of T cell receptor beta chains follows, all from one sample in a study of shared clonotypes between healthy human individuals. Profiled with immunoSEQ multiplex PCR; TCRdb holds only in-frame clones, not every one. The data hold 110,000 or so clones, with 68% observed a single time. Specimen: memory CD8+ T cells sorted from blood. These receptors were taken from a woman aged 25 to 39 in good health. Each CDR3 is given with its conserved first and last residue. The D gene is left open where the match is weak. Rows give clone size only sometimes, using once, few, many, or a class for an expanded clone.

CDR3 protein,CDR3 DNA,D gene,clone size,V gene,J gene
CASSLFVLGWPQVGQPQHF,TGTGCCAGCAGCTTATTTGTCCTAGGGTGGCCGCAGGTAGGTCAGCCCCAGCATTTT,NA,NA,TRBV7-8,TRBJ1-5
CATSRDFGGSYEQYF,TGTGCCACCAGCAGAGATTTTGGCGGCTCCTACGAGCAGTACTTC,NA,NA,TRBV15,TRBJ2-7
CASSLEGKGSNQPQHF,TGTGCCAGCAGTTTGGAGGGAAAGGGAAGCAATCAGCCCCAGCATTTT,NA,few,TRBV28,TRBJ1-5
CASSGGEGRDYNEQFF,TGTGCCAGCAGTGGGGGTGAGGGGAGAGACTACAATGAGCAGTTCTTC,NA,few,TRBV6-4,TRBJ2-1
CASSSGTSGTYNEQFF,TGCGCCAGCAGCAGCGGGACTAGCGGGACCTACAATGAGCAGTTCTTC,TRBD2,NA,TRBV5-1,TRBJ2-1
CASSLQAGGRGEQFF,TGCGCCAGCAGCTTACAAGCGGGAGGGCGAGGAGAGCAGTTCTTC,TRBD2,NA,TRBV5-1,TRBJ2-1
CASSAGYLGGEQYF,TGCGCCAGCAGTGCGGGGTACCTCGGAGGCGAGCAGTACTTC,NA,NA,TRBV10-1,TRBJ2-7
CASTSSLFGINEQFF,TGTGCCAGCACAAGTAGTCTTTTCGGTATCAATGAGCAGTTCTTC,NA,many,TRBV6-5,TRBJ2-1
CASSFTTQTGKRLYGYTF,TGTGCCAGCAGCTTCACGACCCAAACAGGGAAACGCCTCTATGGCTACACCTTC,NA,NA,TRBV7-9,TRBJ1-2
CASSPAAASGSPGPYEQYF,TGCGCCAGCAGCCCGGCCGCGGCTAGCGGGTCCCCCGGACCCTACGAGCAGTACTTC,TRBD2,NA,TRBV4-1,TRBJ2-7
CASSFHPTGPSYEQYF,TGTGCCAGCAGTTTTCACCCTACAGGCCCGTCCTACGAGCAGTACTTC,NA,NA,TRBV28,TRBJ2-7
CASSPGTAYNEQFF,TGTGCCAGCAGCCCGGGGACAGCCTACAATGAGCAGTTCTTC,TRBD1,NA,TRBV11-3,TRBJ2-1
CASSEAPGQQETQYF,TGTGCCAGCAGTGAAGCACCGGGACAGCAAGAGACCCAGTACTTC,TRBD1,NA,TRBV6-1,TRBJ2-5
CASSAQLAGVLREQYF,TGTGCCAGCAGTGCCCAACTAGCGGGGGTGCTACGGGAGCAGTACTTC,TRBD2,NA,TRBV2,TRBJ2-7
CASSETDRAEAFF,TGTGCCAGCAGTGAAACAGACCGGGCGGAAGCTTTCTTT,NA,NA,TRBV6-7,TRBJ1-1
CASSFPRFPDRGLNEQYF,TGTGCCAGCAGTTTCCCAAGATTTCCCGACAGGGGGCTGAACGAGCAGTACTTC,TRBD1,NA,TRBV28,TRBJ2-7
CASSLKGGEDTEAFF,TGTGCCAGCAGCTTAAAAGGGGGTGAAGACACTGAAGCTTTCTTT,NA,NA,TRBV7-9,TRBJ1-1
CASSPGTSGSGTGELFF,TGTGCCAGCAGTCCAGGGACTAGCGGGAGTGGAACCGGGGAGCTGTTTTTT,TRBD2,NA,TRBV6-4,TRBJ2-2
CASSVAGVDEQYF,TGTGCCAGCAGTGTAGCGGGAGTCGACGAGCAGTACTTC,TRBD2,NA,TRBV25-1,TRBJ2-7
CASSLGDRDWAEAFF,TGCGCCAGCAGCTTGGGGGACAGAGACTGGGCTGAAGCTTTCTTT,TRBD1,NA,TRBV5-1,TRBJ1-1
CASSRGGSEQYF,TGTGCCAGCTCTAGGGGCGGCTCGGAGCAGTACTTC,NA,NA,TRBV7-2,TRBJ2-7
CATKQGTGGNTIYF,TGTGCCACCAAACAGGGGACTGGTGGAAACACCATATATTTT,TRBD1,NA,TRBV5-4,TRBJ1-3
CASTPGGPSGANVLTF,TGTGCCAGTACACCAGGGGGACCCTCTGGGGCCAACGTCCTGACTTTC,TRBD1,NA,TRBV19,TRBJ2-6
CASSLRPGPRNEQFF,TGTGCCAGCAGCTTGCGTCCGGGCCCGCGCAATGAGCAGTTCTTC,NA,NA,TRBV7-9,TRBJ2-1
CASSFRDRAAGANVLTF,TGTGCCAGTAGTTTCCGGGACAGGGCTGCTGGGGCCAACGTCCTGACTTTC,TRBD1,few,TRBV19,TRBJ2-6
CATSTTREAPYEQYF,TGTGCCACCAGCACTACGCGGGAGGCTCCCTACGAGCAGTACTTC,TRBD2,NA,TRBV15,TRBJ2-7
CASSLVAGEGYNEQFF,TGCGCCAGCAGCTTGGTTGCGGGAGAGGGTTACAATGAGCAGTTCTTC,TRBD2,few,TRBV5-1,TRBJ2-1